This paragraph covers one T cell receptor beta chain sequence. These data originate in a study of identical twins. Germline trimming cut 7 bases from V and 3 bases from J; bases unmatched to any gene: 10. The CDR3 runs 15 residues. MiXCR was run by TCRdb on the 5' RACE reads, yielding one entry per CDR3 protein. The sample holds around 490,000 distinct CDR3 sequences, 20% to 25% seen once. These data also featured in a second study, about yellow fever vaccine responses in identical twins.

The sequence was obtained from a woman under 30 in good health. The sequenced material came from CD4+ T cells sorted from blood. J is TRBJ2-7 and V is TRBV12-3 or TRBV12-4, with TRBD1 matching over 9 bases. CDR3 in DNA: TGTGCCAGCAACAGACAGGGGGGTGGTTTCTACGAGCAGTACTTC. Residues: CASNRQGGGFYEQYF.